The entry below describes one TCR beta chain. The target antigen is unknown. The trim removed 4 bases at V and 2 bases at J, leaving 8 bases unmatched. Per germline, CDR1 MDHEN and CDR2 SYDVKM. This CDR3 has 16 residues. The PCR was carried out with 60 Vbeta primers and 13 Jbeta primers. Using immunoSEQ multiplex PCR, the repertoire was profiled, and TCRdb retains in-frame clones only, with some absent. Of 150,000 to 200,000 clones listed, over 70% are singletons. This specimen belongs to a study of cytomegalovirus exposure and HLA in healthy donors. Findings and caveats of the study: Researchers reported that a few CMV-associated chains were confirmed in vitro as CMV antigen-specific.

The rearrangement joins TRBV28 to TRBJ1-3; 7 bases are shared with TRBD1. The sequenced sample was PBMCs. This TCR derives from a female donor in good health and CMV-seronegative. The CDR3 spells CASSSIKGAAGNTIYF. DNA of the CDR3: TGTGCCAGCAGTTCGATTAAGGGGGCGGCTGGAAACACCATATATTTT.